The clone carrying this TCR beta chain was seen a few times. The data derive from a study of blood T cells in healthy people across ages. The CDR3 is made up of 15 amino acids. The V gene end was trimmed by 4 bases and the J gene end by 8 bases; junction bases not matched to a gene: 7. CDR1 and CDR2 (germline): SGHRS, YFSETQ. It was with a sample-barcoded 5' primer and a J-beta primer mix that a second PCR of roughly 7 to 11 cycles was run. Each CDR3 protein gets one entry after TCRdb re-called the 5' RACE reads with MiXCR. Seen here are about 1,500,000 distinct CDR3 sequences, 28% observed once, and the top ten hold around 7.7%.

This chain uses TRBV5-1 with TRBJ1-6; 9 nucleotides agree with TRBD1. Sequenced material: blood. The origin of this receptor is a woman aged 25 to 39 in good health. The CDR3 coding sequence is TGCGCCAGCAGCAGGGGGACAGGGACCGATTCACCCCTCCACTTT. It translates to CASSRGTGTDSPLHF. Supplemented by reference TRBV5-1 and TRBJ1-6, the full variable domain reads KAGVTQTPRYLIKTRGQQVTLSCSPISGHRSVSWYQQTPGQGLQFLFEYFSETQRNKGNFPGRFSGRQFSNSRSEMNVSTLELGDSALYLCASSRGTGTDSPLHFGNGTRLTVT.